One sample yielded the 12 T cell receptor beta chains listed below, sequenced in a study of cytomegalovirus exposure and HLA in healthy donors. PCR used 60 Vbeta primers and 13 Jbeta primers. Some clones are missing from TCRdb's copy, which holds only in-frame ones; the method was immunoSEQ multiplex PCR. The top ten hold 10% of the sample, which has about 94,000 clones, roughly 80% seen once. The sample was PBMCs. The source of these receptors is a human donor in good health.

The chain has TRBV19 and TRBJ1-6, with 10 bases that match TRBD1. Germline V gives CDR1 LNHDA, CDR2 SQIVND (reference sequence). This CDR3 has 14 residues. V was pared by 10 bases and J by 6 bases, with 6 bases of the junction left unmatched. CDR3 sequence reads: CATKGTGANSPLHF. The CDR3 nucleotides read TGTGCCACCAAGGGGACAGGGGCTAATTCACCCCTCCACTTT.

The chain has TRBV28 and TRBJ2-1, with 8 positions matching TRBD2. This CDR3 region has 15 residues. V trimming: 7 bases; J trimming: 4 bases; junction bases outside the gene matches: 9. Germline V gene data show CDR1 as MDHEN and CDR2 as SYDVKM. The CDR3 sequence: CASTHSGTGYNEQFF. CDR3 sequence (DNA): TGTGCCAGCACCCATAGCGGGACGGGGTACAATGAGCAGTTCTTC.

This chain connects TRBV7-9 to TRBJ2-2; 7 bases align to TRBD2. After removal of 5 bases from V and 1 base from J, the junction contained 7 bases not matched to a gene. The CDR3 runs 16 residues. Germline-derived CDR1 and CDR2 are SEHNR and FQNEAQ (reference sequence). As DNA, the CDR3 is TGTGCCAGCAGCGACAGACTAGCAAGGAACACCGGGGAGCTGTTTTTT. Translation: CASSDRLARNTGELFF.

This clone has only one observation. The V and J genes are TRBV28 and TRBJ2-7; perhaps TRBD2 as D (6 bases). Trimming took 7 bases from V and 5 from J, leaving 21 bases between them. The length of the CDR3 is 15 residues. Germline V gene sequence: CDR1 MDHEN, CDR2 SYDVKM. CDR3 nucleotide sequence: TGTGCCAGCACCGAAACGGGGGAAGGGGCGCACGAGCAGTACTTC. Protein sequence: CASTETGEGAHEQYF.

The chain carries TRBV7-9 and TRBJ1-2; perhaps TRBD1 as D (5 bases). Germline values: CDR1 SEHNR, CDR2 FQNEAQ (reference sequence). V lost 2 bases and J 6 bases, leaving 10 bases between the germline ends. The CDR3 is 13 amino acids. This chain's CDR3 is CASSLQGAHGYTF. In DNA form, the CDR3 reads TGTGCCAGCAGCTTACAAGGGGCTCATGGCTACACCTTC.

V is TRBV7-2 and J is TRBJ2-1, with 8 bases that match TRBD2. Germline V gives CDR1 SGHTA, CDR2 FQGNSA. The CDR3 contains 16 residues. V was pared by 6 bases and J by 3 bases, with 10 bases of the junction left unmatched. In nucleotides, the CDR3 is TGTGCCAGCAGAATAGGGGCGGGAGGATTCTACAATGAGCAGTTCTTC. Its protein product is CASRIGAGGFYNEQFF.

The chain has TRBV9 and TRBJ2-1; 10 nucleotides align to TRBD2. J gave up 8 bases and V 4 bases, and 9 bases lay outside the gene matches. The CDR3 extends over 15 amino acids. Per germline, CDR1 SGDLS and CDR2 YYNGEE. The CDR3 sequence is CASSRSGGDGDEQFF. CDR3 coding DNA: TGTGCCAGCAGCAGAAGCGGGGGGGACGGGGATGAGCAGTTCTTC.

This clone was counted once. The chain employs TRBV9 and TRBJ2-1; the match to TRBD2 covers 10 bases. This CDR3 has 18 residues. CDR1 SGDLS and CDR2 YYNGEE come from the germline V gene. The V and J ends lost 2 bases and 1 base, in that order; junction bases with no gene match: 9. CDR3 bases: TGTGCCAGCAGCGTCTCCAGCGGGGGGGAAACGTCCTACAATGAGCAGTTCTTC. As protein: CASSVSSGGETSYNEQFF. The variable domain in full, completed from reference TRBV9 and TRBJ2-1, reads DSGVTQTPKHLITATGQRVTLRCSPRSGDLSVYWYQQSLDQGLQFLIQYYNGEERAKGNILERFSAQQFPDLHSELNLSSLELGDSALYFCASSVSSGGETSYNEQFFGPGTRLTVL.

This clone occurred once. The CDR3, as DNA: TGTGCCACCAGCAGAGACAACGACAGGGGCCGAGCTTTCTTT. This codes for CATSRDNDRGRAFF. The chain carries TRBV15 and TRBJ1-1, with 8 bases identical to TRBD1. Germline trimming cut 0 bases from V and 10 bases from J; bases unmatched to any gene: 7. Germline lookup yields CDR1 LNHNV and CDR2 YYDKDF (reference sequence). CDR3 length: 14 residues. Complete variable domain (other parts from reference TRBV15 and TRBJ1-1): DAMVIQNPRYQVTQFGKPVTLSCSQTLNHNVMYWYQQKSSQAPKLLFHYYDKDFNNEADTPDNFQSRRPNTSFCFLDIRSPGLGDTAMYLCATSRDNDRGRAFFGQGTRLTVV.

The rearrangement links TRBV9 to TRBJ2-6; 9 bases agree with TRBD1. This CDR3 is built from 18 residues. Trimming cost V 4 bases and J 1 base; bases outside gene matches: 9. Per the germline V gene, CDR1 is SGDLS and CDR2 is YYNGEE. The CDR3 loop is CASSNPGTGTSGANVLTF. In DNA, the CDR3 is TGTGCCAGCAGCAACCCCGGGACAGGGACTTCTGGGGCCAACGTCCTGACTTTC.

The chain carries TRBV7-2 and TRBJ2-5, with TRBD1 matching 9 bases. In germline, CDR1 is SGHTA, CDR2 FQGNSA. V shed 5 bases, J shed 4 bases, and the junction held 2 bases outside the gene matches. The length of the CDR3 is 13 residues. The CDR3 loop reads CASSRDRAETQYF. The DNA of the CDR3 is TGTGCCAGCAGCCGGGACAGGGCAGAGACCCAGTACTTC.

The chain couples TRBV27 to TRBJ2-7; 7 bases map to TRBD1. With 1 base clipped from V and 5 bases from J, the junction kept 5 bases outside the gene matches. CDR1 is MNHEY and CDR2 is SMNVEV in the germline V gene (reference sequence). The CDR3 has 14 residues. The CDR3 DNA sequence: TGTGCCAGCAGTTTATTCAGGGGGAGAAACGAGCAGTACTTC. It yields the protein CASSLFRGRNEQYF.